This T cell receptor (beta chain) was sequenced for a study of cytomegalovirus exposure and HLA in healthy donors. Study background: Out of 300 to 500 genotyped donors, approximately 84% belonged to the Caucasian-associated ancestry cluster.

Although they were nominally healthy when sampled, donors likely had unrecorded immune exposures. The study, taken as a whole, reports: The study recorded more than 150 TCR beta chains that were cytomegalovirus-associated. TCR beta sequences numbering fewer than 20,000 were associated with HLA alleles at 0.05 false discovery rate in a later analysis.

After removal of 2 bases from V and 0 bases from J, the junction contained 9 bases not matched to a gene. Germline V lookup: CDR1 GTSNPN, CDR2 SVGIG (reference sequence). CDR3 length: 17 amino acids. The PCR contained 60 Vbeta and 13 Jbeta primers. The data were produced by immunoSEQ multiplex PCR, yet TCRdb's version contains in-frame clones alone and is incomplete. The sample comprises 80,000 to 100,000 clones, roughly 61% of which are singletons, and approximately 15% rests with the top ten. Turning to this clone: The antigen remains unidentified.

The origin of this receptor is a woman in her 40s in good health and CMV-seropositive. Sequencing input: PBMCs. The gene calls are TRBV30 and TRBJ1-2, with 10 bases lining up with TRBD1. The CDR3 here is CAWSNRGQGTSNYGYTF. CDR3 bases: TGTGCCTGGAGTAACCGGGGACAGGGGACGTCTAACTATGGCTACACCTTC.